The present entry profiles one TCR beta chain with its context. V lost 4 bases, J lost 4 bases, and 8 bases stayed unmatched. This CDR3 region has 15 residues. Germline V gives CDR1 SGHNT, CDR2 YENEEA. Alongside a J-beta primer mix, a sample-barcoded 5' primer served in a second PCR lasting 7 to 11 cycles. TCRdb re-derived calls from the 5' RACE reads in MiXCR, one entry per CDR3 protein. The table lists about 690,000 distinct CDR3 sequences, around 41% of them singletons. This entry belongs to a study of blood T cells in healthy people across ages. Study overall: The capture of about one barcoded beta molecule per two T cells was achieved by template switching.

The rearrangement links TRBV11-3 to TRBJ2-3, with TRBD1 matching over 7 bases. The TCR sequence derives from a man older than 75 in good health. Sequencing was performed on blood. The CDR3 DNA reads as TGTGCCAGCAGCTCAGGGGACAGAAGTGCAGATACGCAGTATTTT. This sequence encodes CASSSGDRSADTQYF.